These 9 T cell receptor beta chains were all obtained from the same sample, sequenced in a study of T cells in Graves' hyperthyroidism and ophthalmopathy. Template material for amplifying TCR beta CDR3 regions consisted of RNA transcripts. The HTBI primer set was used in a first-round RT-PCR of the TCR CDR3. TCRdb independently ran MiXCR on the multiplex PCR reads; one entry per CDR3 protein. The data show approximately 690,000 distinct CDR3 sequences, roughly 14% seen once. Material for sequencing was blood. The receptor source for this set is a woman between 45 and 60 years old with Graves' ophthalmopathy.

This clonotype was recorded at least ten times. The chain employs TRBV27 and TRBJ2-7; TRBD2 agrees at 11 bases. This CDR3 contains 16 residues. The germline gives CDR1 MNHEY, CDR2 SMNVEV (reference sequence). Germline trimming cut 5 bases from V and 2 bases from J; bases unmatched to any gene: 8. CDR3 region: CASSLRSSGRTYEQYF. The CDR3 DNA follows: TGTGCCAGCAGTCTAAGGTCTAGCGGGAGGACCTACGAGCAGTACTTC.

This clonotype was found many times. The chain employs TRBV6-1 and TRBJ1-5, with D hard to call. CDR3 size: 16 residues. With 5 bases removed from V and 0 bases from J, the gap between germline ends came to 14 bases. From germline, CDR1 is MNHNS and CDR2 SASEGT. The CDR3 coding sequence is TGTGCCAGCAGTCCGTCTGCCCTGGGTAGCAATCAGCCCCAGCATTTT. It yields the protein CASSPSALGSNQPQHF.

This clonotype was seen a few times. The rearrangement links TRBV29-1 to TRBJ2-3, with D maybe TRBD1 (5 bases). Germline CDR1 reads SQVTM; CDR2 reads ANQGSEA. The CDR3 covers 14 residues. V lost 8 bases and J lost 2, with 17 bases in between. CDR3 region: CSLTLGRATDTQYF. CDR3 nucleotide sequence: TGCAGCCTCACCTTGGGCAGGGCCACAGATACGCAGTATTTT.

This clonotype has just one count. A much larger clone lies a single base off, so this may be a read error. The chain uses TRBV18 and TRBJ1-4; tentatively, D is TRBD1 (5 bases). V was shortened by 6 bases and J by 7 bases, with 15 bases between the two germline ends. Germline CDR1 is KGHSH and CDR2 is LQKENI. This CDR3 contains 14 residues. CDR3 nucleotide sequence: TGTGCCAGCTCCGCAGGGAGCTTAGGTGAAAAACTGTTTTTT. Amino acids: CASSAGSLGEKLFF.

The chain is built from TRBV10-3 and TRBJ2-2; D unclear. Germline loops: CDR1 ENHRY, CDR2 SYGVKD. The CDR3 is 13 residues long. V lost 8 bases to trimming and J lost 0 bases, with 7 bases between them. CDR3 in DNA: TGTGCCATCCGGAACGCGAACACCGGGGAGCTGTTTTTT. Residues: CAIRNANTGELFF.

The J gene is TRBJ2-5, the V gene TRBV5-1; D remains unclear. Germline V lookup: CDR1 SGHRS, CDR2 YFSETQ. Trimming removed 4 bases at V and 1 base at J, with 8 bases between. The CDR3 runs 13 residues. The CDR3 DNA is TGCGCCAGCAGCCCATGGACCCAAGAGACCCAGTACTTC. This encodes CASSPWTQETQYF.

At least ten counts were recorded for this clonotype. This rearrangement joins TRBV27 to TRBJ2-5; D is tentatively TRBD1 or TRBD2 (5 bases each). There are 14 residues in the CDR3. V shed 7 bases and J shed 5 bases, with 17 bases lying between them. Germline CDR1 is MNHEY and CDR2 is SMNVEV (reference sequence). The CDR3 region is CASIFGGLSETQYF. The CDR3 DNA is TGTGCCAGCATTTTTGGGGGTTTGTCGGAGACCCAGTACTTC.

The sample holds many counts of this clonotype. The chain has TRBV27 and TRBJ2-7; D is possibly TRBD1 or TRBD2 (5 bases each). CDR1 MNHEY and CDR2 SMNVEV come from the germline V gene (reference sequence). The CDR3 consists of 14 residues. Trimming left V 5 bases short and J 0 bases short, with 11 bases between. The CDR3 region has the DNA TGTGCCAGCAGTGCATGGGGGACCTCCTACGAGCAGTACTTC. This encodes CASSAWGTSYEQYF.

This clonotype was observed a few times. J is TRBJ2-2 and V is TRBV9; 9 bases line up with TRBD1. The CDR3 consists of 16 residues. With 3 bases clipped from V and 5 bases from J, the junction kept 8 bases outside the gene matches. Germline lookup yields CDR1 SGDLS and CDR2 YYNGEE. The CDR3 loop reads CASSALQGASTGELFF. In DNA, the CDR3 is TGTGCCAGCAGCGCCCTACAGGGGGCGAGTACCGGGGAGCTGTTTTTT.